The T cell receptor beta chain described here comes from a study of T cell repertoires in cytomegalovirus infection. In the study overall: The authors relied on CMV epitopes, both recently identified HLA-C-restricted and well-studied HLA-B-restricted. CMV infection plus the matching HLA type was flagged by public TCR beta signatures.

V trimming: 6 bases; J trimming: 6 bases; junction bases outside the gene matches: 10. In germline, CDR1 is MNHEY, CDR2 SVGAGI. This CDR3 contains 15 residues. This clonotype appeared a few times. The antigen remains unidentified. TCRdb ran MiXCR on the reads and lists one entry per CDR3 protein. This table has roughly 340,000 distinct CDR3 sequences, 25% to 35% appearing once. The receptor was derived from a human donor in good health (CMV status not recorded). Some clones in this sample may be carry-over from other donors' samples. This sample comprised cultured PBMCs, obtained from culture after CMV antigen stimulation. V gene TRBV6-5 combines with J gene TRBJ1-1; TRBD1 agrees at 10 bases. The CDR3 here is CASSPRDRGISEAFF. The CDR3 bases are TGTGCCAGCAGCCCTAGGGACAGGGGAATTTCTGAAGCTTTCTTT.